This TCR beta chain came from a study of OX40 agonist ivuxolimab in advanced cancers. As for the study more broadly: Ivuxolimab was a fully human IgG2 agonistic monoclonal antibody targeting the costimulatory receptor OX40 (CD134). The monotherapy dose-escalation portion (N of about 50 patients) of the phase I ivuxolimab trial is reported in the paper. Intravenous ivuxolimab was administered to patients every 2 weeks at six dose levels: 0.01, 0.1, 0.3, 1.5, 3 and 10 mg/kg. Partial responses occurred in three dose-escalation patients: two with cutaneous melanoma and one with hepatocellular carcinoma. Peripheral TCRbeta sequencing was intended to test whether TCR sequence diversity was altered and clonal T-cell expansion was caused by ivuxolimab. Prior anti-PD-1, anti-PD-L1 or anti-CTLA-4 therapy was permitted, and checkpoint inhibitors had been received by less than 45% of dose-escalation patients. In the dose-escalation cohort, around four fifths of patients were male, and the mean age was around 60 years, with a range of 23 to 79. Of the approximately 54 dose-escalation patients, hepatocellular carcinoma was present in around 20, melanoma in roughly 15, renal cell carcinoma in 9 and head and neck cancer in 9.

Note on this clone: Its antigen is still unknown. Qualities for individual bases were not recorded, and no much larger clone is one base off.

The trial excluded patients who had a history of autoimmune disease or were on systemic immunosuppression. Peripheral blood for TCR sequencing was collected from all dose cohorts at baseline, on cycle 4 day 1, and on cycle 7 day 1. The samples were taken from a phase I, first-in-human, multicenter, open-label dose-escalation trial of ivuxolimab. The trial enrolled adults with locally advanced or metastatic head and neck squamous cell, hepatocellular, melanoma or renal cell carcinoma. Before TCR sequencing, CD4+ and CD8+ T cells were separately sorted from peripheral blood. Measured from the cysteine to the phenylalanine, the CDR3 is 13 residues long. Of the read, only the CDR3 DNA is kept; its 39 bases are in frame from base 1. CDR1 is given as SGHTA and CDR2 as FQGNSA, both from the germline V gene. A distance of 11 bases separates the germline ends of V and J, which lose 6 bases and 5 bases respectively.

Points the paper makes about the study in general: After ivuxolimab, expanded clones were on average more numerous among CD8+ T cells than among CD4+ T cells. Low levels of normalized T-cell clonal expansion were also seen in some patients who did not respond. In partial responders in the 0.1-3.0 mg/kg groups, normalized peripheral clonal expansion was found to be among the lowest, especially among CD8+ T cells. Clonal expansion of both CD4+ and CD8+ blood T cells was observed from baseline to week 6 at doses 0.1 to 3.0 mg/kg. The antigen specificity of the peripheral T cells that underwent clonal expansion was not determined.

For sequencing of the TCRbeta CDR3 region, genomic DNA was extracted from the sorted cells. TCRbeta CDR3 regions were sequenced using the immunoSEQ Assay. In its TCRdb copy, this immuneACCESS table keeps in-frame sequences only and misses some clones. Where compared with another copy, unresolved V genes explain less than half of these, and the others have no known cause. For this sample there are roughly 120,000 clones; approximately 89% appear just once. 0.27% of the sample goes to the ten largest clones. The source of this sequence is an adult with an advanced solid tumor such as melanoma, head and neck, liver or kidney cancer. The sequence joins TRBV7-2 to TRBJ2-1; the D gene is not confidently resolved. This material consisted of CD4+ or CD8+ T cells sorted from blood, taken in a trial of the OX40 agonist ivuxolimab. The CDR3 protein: CASRAGPNNEQFF. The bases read TGTGCCAGCAGAGCCGGGCCCAACAATGAGCAGTTCTTC.